Listed below are T cell receptor beta chains from one sample, sequenced in a study of cytomegalovirus exposure and HLA in healthy donors. The method was immunoSEQ multiplex PCR; TCRdb's version includes in-frame clones alone and lacks a portion of them. This sample's clone table lists about 140,000 clones. The sequenced sample was PBMCs. The receptors were gathered from a woman aged 18 to 35 in good health and CMV-seronegative. The CDR3 runs from the conserved cysteine through the conserved F or W. D genes are given only for firm matches.

v_call: TRBV5-1; j_call: TRBJ1-1; d_call: .; cdr3_length: 17; cdr3_nt: TGCGCCAGCAGTAAGACTTTTCAGACGGGGATGAGCACTGAAGCTTTCTTT; cdr3_aa: CASSKTFQTGMSTEAFF
v_call: TRBV5-5; j_call: TRBJ1-5; d_call: .; cdr3_length: 16; cdr3_nt: TGTGCCAGCAGCCCGACAACACAGGGATACGGTCAGCCCCAGCATTTT; cdr3_aa: CASSPTTQGYGQPQHF
v_call: TRBV2; j_call: TRBJ2-1; d_call: .; cdr3_length: 14; cdr3_nt: TGTGCCAGCACTGAGCGGTCTCTTTACAATGAGCAGTTCTTC; cdr3_aa: CASTERSLYNEQFF
v_call: TRBV25-1; j_call: TRBJ2-5; d_call: TRBD2; cdr3_length: 13; cdr3_nt: TGTGCCAGCACTCCTAGCGGGACCCAGACCCAGTACTTC; cdr3_aa: CASTPSGTQTQYF
v_call: TRBV6-6; j_call: TRBJ2-2; d_call: TRBD1; cdr3_length: 14; cdr3_nt: TGTGCCAGCAGGGGACAGGGGAACACCGGGGAGCTGTTTTTT; cdr3_aa: CASRGQGNTGELFF
v_call: TRBV7-2; j_call: TRBJ1-2; d_call: .; cdr3_length: 13; cdr3_nt: TGTGCCAGCAGCTCCGGGAGGGATTATGGCTACACCTTC; cdr3_aa: CASSSGRDYGYTF
v_call: TRBV2; j_call: TRBJ1-2; d_call: .; cdr3_length: 12; cdr3_nt: TGTGCCAGCAGGGGGACTTACTATGGCTACACCTTC; cdr3_aa: CASRGTYYGYTF
v_call: TRBV5-1; j_call: TRBJ1-2; d_call: .; cdr3_length: 13; cdr3_nt: TGCGCCAGCAGCTTCGAGGGAGACGTGGGCTACACCTTC; cdr3_aa: CASSFEGDVGYTF
v_call: TRBV29-1; j_call: TRBJ2-1; d_call: .; cdr3_length: 11; cdr3_nt: TGCAGCGTTGACCGGTCCAATGAGCAGTTCTTC; cdr3_aa: CSVDRSNEQFF
v_call: TRBV6-1; j_call: TRBJ2-7; d_call: TRBD2; cdr3_length: 18; cdr3_nt: TGTGCCAGCAGTGGACAAAGAATTAGACTAGCGGGATGGGGCGAGCAGTACTTC; cdr3_aa: CASSGQRIRLAGWGEQYF
v_call: TRBV19; j_call: TRBJ1-6; d_call: .; cdr3_length: 17; cdr3_nt: TGTGCCAGTAGTTCCCCAGCGGGGAGCTCGAATAATTCACCCCTCCACTTT; cdr3_aa: CASSSPAGSSNNSPLHF
v_call: TRBV14; j_call: TRBJ2-7; d_call: TRBD1; cdr3_length: 12; cdr3_nt: TGTGCCACCGGGGACAGGGATCACGAGCAGTACTTC; cdr3_aa: CATGDRDHEQYF
v_call: TRBV10-1; j_call: TRBJ2-7; d_call: .; cdr3_length: 12; cdr3_nt: TGCGCCAGCAGTGAGCAAGGGGACGAGCAGTACTTC; cdr3_aa: CASSEQGDEQYF
v_call: TRBV7-3; j_call: TRBJ2-3; d_call: .; cdr3_length: 15; cdr3_nt: TGTGCCAGCAGCTTAGACACAGGGAGCACAGATACGCAGTATTTT; cdr3_aa: CASSLDTGSTDTQYF
v_call: TRBV19; j_call: TRBJ2-5; d_call: .; cdr3_length: 14; cdr3_nt: TGTGCCAGCAAAATGACAGGGGAGGGGGAGACCCAGTACTTC; cdr3_aa: CASKMTGEGETQYF
v_call: TRBV7-2; j_call: TRBJ2-3; d_call: TRBD2; cdr3_length: 15; cdr3_nt: TGTGCCAGCAGCTCGCGGCTAGCGGGAACAGATACGCAGTATTTT; cdr3_aa: CASSSRLAGTDTQYF
v_call: TRBV19; j_call: TRBJ2-1; d_call: TRBD2; cdr3_length: 15; cdr3_nt: TGTGCCACGGCTCGACTAGCGGGAGGTTTCGTGGAGCAGTTCTTC; cdr3_aa: CATARLAGGFVEQFF
v_call: TRBV5-1; j_call: TRBJ2-2; d_call: TRBD1; cdr3_length: 14; cdr3_nt: TGCGCCAGCAGAAGAGGGGGCGCGGGTGGGGAGCTGTTTTTT; cdr3_aa: CASRRGGAGGELFF
v_call: TRBV9; j_call: TRBJ2-7; d_call: .; cdr3_length: 14; cdr3_nt: TGTGCCAGCAGCGTAGGACAGACCTCCTACGAGCAGTACTTC; cdr3_aa: CASSVGQTSYEQYF
v_call: TRBV6-5; j_call: TRBJ2-2; d_call: TRBD1; cdr3_length: 15; cdr3_nt: TGTGCCAGCAGGAGGGACAGGGGTCTCACCGGGGAGCTGTTTTTT; cdr3_aa: CASRRDRGLTGELFF
v_call: TRBV5-6; j_call: TRBJ2-5; d_call: TRBD1; cdr3_length: 13; cdr3_nt: TGTGCCAGCAGCTGGGACAGCCAAGAGACCCAGTACTTC; cdr3_aa: CASSWDSQETQYF
v_call: TRBV7-9; j_call: TRBJ2-1; d_call: .; cdr3_length: 12; cdr3_nt: TGTGCCAGCGGTTACGGGAAGAATGAGCAGTTCTTC; cdr3_aa: CASGYGKNEQFF
v_call: TRBV11-2; j_call: TRBJ2-3; d_call: .; cdr3_length: 15; cdr3_nt: TGTGCCAGCAGCTCCAGTGGGGGGGCCACAGATACGCAGTATTTT; cdr3_aa: CASSSSGGATDTQYF
v_call: TRBV4-1; j_call: TRBJ2-2; d_call: TRBD2; cdr3_length: 17; cdr3_nt: TGCGCCAGCAGCCAATCAGAATTAGCGGGACTCACCGGGGAGCTGTTTTTT; cdr3_aa: CASSQSELAGLTGELFF
v_call: TRBV27; j_call: TRBJ1-4; d_call: .; cdr3_length: 15; cdr3_nt: TGTGCCAGCAGTTTCTCAGGGACGGGGGAAGAAAAACTGTTTTTT; cdr3_aa: CASSFSGTGEEKLFF